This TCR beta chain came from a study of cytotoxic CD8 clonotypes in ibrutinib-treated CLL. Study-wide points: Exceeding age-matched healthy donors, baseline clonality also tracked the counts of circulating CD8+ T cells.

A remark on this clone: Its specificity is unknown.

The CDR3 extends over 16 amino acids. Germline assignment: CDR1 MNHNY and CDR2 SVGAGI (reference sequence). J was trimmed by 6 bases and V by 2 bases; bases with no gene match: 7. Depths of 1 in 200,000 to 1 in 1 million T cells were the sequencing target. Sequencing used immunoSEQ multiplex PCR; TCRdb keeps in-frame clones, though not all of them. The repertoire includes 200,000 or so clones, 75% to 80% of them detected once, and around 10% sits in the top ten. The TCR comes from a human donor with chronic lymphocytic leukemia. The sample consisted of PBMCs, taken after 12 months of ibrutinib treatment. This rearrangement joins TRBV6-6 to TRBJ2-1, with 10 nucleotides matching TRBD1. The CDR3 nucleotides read TGTGCCAGCAGTTACGGGACGGGACAGGGGACCAATGAGCAGTTCTTC. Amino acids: CASSYGTGQGTNEQFF.